The T cell receptor (beta chain) under discussion was sequenced for a study of T cell responses to AZD1222 COVID-19 vaccine. The overall study: Second-dose schedules of about 4 or about 12 weeks were combined. Findings and limits, study-wide: Per reports, nearly half of all spike-specific TCRs target regions that are unmutated in variants. It should be noted that donors were predominantly white British and more often female, and clonal diversity was possibly underestimated. Samples come after the peak T cell response, not at day 14.

A note on this clone: The antigen is not known.

The CDR3 consists of 11 residues. V lost 4 bases to trimming and J lost 11 bases, with 11 bases between them. The repertoire was sequenced with immunoSEQ multiplex PCR; TCRdb's copy has only in-frame clones and lacks some. The repertoire has about 120,000 clones, 85% to 90% of them found once; the top ten carry about 4.1%. The receptor comes from an adult in good health. This chain uses TRBV12-3 or TRBV12-4 with TRBJ2-5, with D perhaps TRBD1 (5 bases). The source material was peripheral blood, sampled on day 0 of AZD1222 vaccination. In DNA, the CDR3 is TGTGCCAGCAGTTCTAGGGGTGCTCAGTACTTC. It specifies CASSSRGAQYF.